These T cell receptor beta chains were read from a single sample in a study of T cell changes during pregnancy in multiple sclerosis. Method: immunoSEQ multiplex PCR; TCRdb's copy keeps in-frame clones and lacks some. This table has around 30,000 clones, about 92% appearing once. The specimen was CD4+ T cells from peripheral blood mononuclear cells, collected after pregnancy. Receptor source: a female donor with multiple sclerosis, enrolled in a pregnancy study. The CDR3 runs from the conserved cysteine through the conserved F or W. Each record gives: D gene, J gene, clone size, V gene, CDR3 protein. A D gene is named only where the DNA matches it firmly. Expanded clones get a size class; other rows say once, few or many, or leave the size out.

TRBD1 TRBJ1-2 - TRBV27 CASSARGLGYGYTF
TRBD1 TRBJ2-7 - TRBV27 CASSRDRGRRGVYEQYF
- TRBJ1-2 - TRBV30 CAWSFRELYGYTF
TRBD1 TRBJ1-1 - TRBV27 CASSSVSQGAPEAFF
- TRBJ2-2 - TRBV5-8 CASSLGLANTGELFF
- TRBJ2-1 - TRBV5-6 CASSKNLKQFF
- TRBJ2-3 - TRBV5-8 CASSLAGSSSPDTQYF
TRBD2 TRBJ2-1 - TRBV5-1 CASSLDIAGGRNEQFF
TRBD1 TRBJ2-5 - TRBV7-9 CASSLGGQGARETQYF
TRBD2 TRBJ2-2 - TRBV7-9 CASSLSLAGGSTGELFF
- TRBJ2-3 - TRBV7-9 CASSLDRGSDTQYF
TRBD1 TRBJ1-2 once TRBV19 CASSMGTGATNYGYTF